This TCR beta chain was identified during a study of early T cells in non-severe SARS-CoV-2 infection. Study at large: Unsorted whole-blood RNA was sequenced in bulk, leaving chains unpaired.

Study-wide findings and caveats: Matches to VDJdb favored anti-spike CD8 responses and missed private and CD4 specificities.

Each single cDNA molecule received a unique molecular identifier. TCRdb ran MiXCR on the 5' RACE reads and lists one entry per CDR3 protein. This table has fewer than 60,000 distinct CDR3 sequences, about 12% appearing once. Ten or more counts support this clonotype. Its antigen remains unknown. CDR1 is LGHDT, CDR2 YNNKEL, per germline (reference sequence). The CDR3 covers 15 residues. V shed 2 bases and J shed 6 bases, with 17 bases lying between them. This receptor was obtained from an adult who was a healthcare worker with PCR-confirmed SARS-CoV-2 infection or an uninfected control (not recorded which). Sequencing was done on a sample of whole blood. The V gene is TRBV3-1, the J gene TRBJ2-7, with a possible D match to TRBD1 (6 bases). The DNA of the CDR3 is TGTGCCAGCAGCCAAAGACGACAGGCGTCGTCCGAGCAGTACTTC. Protein product: CASSQRRQASSEQYF.